The table lists the clone carrying this T cell receptor (beta chain) with many counts. Its antigen is undetermined. The data stem from a study of identical twins. Regarding the study as a whole: Excess sharing by twins proved weaker in beta out-of-frame sequences. Models underestimated how often monozygotic twins shared out-of-frame TCR alpha. Invariant MAIT and iNKT cells could partly confound zero-insertion analyses.

In germline, CDR1 is LGHNA, CDR2 YSLEER. CDR3 length: 15 residues. Trimming cost V 2 bases and J 3 bases, with 11 bases left between them. Each CDR3 protein is one row after TCRdb ran MiXCR on the 5' RACE reads. The sample has fewer than 250,000 distinct CDR3 sequences, more than 6.5% seen once. The same data also went into a second study, on yellow fever vaccine responses in identical twins.

Sample: memory (CD45RO+) T cells sorted from blood. The chain recombines TRBV4-3 with TRBJ1-5; maybe TRBD1 (6 bases). This sequence originates from a young woman in good health. The CDR3 loop is CASSQYWDINQPQHF. Here the CDR3 DNA reads TGCGCCAGCAGCCAATACTGGGACATCAATCAGCCCCAGCATTTT.